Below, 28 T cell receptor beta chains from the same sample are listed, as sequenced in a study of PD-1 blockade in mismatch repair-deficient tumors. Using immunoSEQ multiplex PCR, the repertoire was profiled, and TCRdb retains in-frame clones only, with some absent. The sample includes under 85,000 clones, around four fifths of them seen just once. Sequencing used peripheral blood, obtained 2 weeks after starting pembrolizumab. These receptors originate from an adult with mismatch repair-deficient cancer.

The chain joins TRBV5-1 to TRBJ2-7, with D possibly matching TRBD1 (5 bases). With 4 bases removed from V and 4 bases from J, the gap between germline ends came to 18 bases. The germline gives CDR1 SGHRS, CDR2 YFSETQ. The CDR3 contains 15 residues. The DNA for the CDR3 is TGCGCCAGCAGCCAAGGGCAGGGCGAAGGGTACGAGCAGTACTTC. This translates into CASSQGQGEGYEQYF. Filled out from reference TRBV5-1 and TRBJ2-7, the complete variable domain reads KAGVTQTPRYLIKTRGQQVTLSCSPISGHRSVSWYQQTPGQGLQFLFEYFSETQRNKGNFPGRFSGRQFSNSRSEMNVSTLELGDSALYLCASSQGQGEGYEQYFGPGTRLTVT.

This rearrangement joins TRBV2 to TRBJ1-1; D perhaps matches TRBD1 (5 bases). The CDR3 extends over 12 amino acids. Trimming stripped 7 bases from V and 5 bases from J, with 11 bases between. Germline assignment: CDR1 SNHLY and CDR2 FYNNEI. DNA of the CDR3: TGTGCCAGCAACAAAGGGACTACTGAAGCTTTCTTT. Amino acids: CASNKGTTEAFF.

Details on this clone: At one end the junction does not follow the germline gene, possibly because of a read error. This CDR3 reads CASSEAGIAGNTIYF. The CDR3 DNA reads TGTGCCAGCAGCGAAGCAGGGATCGCGGGAAACACCATATATTTT. V gene TRBV6-1 combines with J gene TRBJ1-3; tentative D call: TRBD1 (5 bases). The germline CDR1 and CDR2 sequences are MNHNS and SASEGT. The CDR3 has 15 residues.

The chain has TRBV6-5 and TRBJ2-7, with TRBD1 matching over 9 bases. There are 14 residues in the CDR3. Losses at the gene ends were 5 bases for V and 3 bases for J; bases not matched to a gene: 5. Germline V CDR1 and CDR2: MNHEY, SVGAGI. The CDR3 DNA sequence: TGTGCCAGCAGTACGATGACAGGGGGCTACGAGCAGTACTTC. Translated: CASSTMTGGYEQYF.

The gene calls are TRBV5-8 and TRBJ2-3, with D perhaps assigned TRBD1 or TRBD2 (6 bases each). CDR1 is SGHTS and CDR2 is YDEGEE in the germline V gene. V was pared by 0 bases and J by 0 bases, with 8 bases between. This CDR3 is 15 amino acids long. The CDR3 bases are TGTGCCAGCAGCTTGGAGGGGGGTAGCACAGATACGCAGTATTTT. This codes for CASSLEGGSTDTQYF.

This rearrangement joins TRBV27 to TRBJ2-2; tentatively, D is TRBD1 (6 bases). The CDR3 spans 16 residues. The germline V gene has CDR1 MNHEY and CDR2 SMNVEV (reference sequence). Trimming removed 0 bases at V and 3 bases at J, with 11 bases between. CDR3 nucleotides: TGTGCCAGCAGTTTATCGACAGGACGTCACACCGGGGAGCTGTTTTTT. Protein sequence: CASSLSTGRHTGELFF.

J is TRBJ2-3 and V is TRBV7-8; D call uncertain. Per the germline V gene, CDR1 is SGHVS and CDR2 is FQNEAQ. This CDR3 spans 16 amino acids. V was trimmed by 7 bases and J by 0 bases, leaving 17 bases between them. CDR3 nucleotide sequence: TGTGCCAGCACCATGAGGTCGGCCGCTAGCACAGATACGCAGTATTTT. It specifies CASTMRSAASTDTQYF.

The CDR3 nucleotides are TGCGCCAGCAGCTGGAACAGGGAAGGGACTGAAGCTTTCTTT. It yields the protein CASSWNREGTEAFF. V usage is TRBV5-1 and J usage is TRBJ1-1; tentatively, D is TRBD1 (6 bases). The length of the CDR3 is 14 residues. Germline CDR1 is SGHRS and CDR2 is YFSETQ. Trimming cost V 3 bases and J 5 bases, with 14 bases left between them.

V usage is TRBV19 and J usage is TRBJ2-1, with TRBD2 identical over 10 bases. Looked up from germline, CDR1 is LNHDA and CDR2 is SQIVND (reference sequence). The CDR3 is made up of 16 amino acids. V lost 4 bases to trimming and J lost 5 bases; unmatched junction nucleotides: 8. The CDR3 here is CASSTASGRGNNEQFF. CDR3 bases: TGTGCCAGTAGTACGGCTAGCGGGAGAGGGAACAATGAGCAGTTCTTC. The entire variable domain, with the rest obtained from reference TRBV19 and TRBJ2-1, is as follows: DGGITQSPKYLFRKEGQNVTLSCEQNLNHDAMYWYRQDPGQGLRLIYYSQIVNDFQKGDIAEGYSVSREKKESFPLTVTSAQKNPTAFYLCASSTASGRGNNEQFFGPGTRLTVL.

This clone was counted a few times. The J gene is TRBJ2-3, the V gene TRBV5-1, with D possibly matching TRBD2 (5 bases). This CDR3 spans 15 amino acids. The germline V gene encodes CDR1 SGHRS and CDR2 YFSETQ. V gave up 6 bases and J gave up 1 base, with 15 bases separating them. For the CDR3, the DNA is TGCGCCAGCACCCGTCCCGGAGGCGGCACAGATACGCAGTATTTT. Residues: CASTRPGGGTDTQYF.

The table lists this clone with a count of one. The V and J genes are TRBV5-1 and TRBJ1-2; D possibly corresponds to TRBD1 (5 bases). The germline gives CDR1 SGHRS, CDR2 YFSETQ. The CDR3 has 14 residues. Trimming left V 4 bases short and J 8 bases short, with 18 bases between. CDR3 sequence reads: CASSPSPGGGGYTF. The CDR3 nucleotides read TGCGCCAGCAGCCCCAGCCCCGGGGGAGGCGGCTACACCTTC.

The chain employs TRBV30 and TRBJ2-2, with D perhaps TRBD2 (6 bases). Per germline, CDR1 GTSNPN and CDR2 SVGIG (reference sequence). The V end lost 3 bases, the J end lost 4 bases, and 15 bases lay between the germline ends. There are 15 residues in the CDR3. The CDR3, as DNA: TGTGCCTGGAGCGATAGACTAGTGAGCACCGGGGAGCTGTTTTTT. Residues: CAWSDRLVSTGELFF. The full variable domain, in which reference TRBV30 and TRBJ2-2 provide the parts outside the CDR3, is SQTIHQWPATLVQPVGSPLSLECTVEGTSNPNLYWYRQAAGRGLQLLFYSVGIGQISSEVPQNLSASRPQDRQFILSSKKLLLSDSGFYLCAWSDRLVSTGELFFGEGSRLTVL.

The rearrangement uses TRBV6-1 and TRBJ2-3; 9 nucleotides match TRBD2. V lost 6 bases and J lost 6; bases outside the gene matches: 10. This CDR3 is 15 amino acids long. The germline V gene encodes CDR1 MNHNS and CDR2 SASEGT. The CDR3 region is CASSLEGLALDTQYF. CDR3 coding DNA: TGTGCCAGCAGCCTGGAGGGACTAGCATTGGATACGCAGTATTTT.

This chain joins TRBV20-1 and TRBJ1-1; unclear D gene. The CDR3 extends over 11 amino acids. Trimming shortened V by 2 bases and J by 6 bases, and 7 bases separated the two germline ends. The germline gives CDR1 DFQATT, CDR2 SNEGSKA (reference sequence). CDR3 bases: TGCAGTGCTAGACCCGGTCCTGAAGCTTTCTTT. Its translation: CSARPGPEAFF.

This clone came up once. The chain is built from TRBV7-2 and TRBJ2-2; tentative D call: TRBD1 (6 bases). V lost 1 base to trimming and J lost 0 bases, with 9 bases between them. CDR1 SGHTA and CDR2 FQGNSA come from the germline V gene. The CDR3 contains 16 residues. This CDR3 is CASSLVPGANTGELFF. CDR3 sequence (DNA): TGTGCCAGCAGCTTAGTACCAGGGGCGAACACCGGGGAGCTGTTTTTT.

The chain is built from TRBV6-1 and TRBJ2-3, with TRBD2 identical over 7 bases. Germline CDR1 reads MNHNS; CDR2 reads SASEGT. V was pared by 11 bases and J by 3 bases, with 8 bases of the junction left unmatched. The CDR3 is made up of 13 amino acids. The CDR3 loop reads CASAGRETDTQYF. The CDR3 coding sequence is TGTGCCTCTGCTGGGAGGGAGACAGATACGCAGTATTTT.

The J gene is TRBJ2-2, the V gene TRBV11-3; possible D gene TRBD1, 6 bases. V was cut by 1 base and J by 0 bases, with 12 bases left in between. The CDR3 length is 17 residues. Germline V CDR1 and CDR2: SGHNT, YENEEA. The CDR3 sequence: CASSLASRTANTGELFF. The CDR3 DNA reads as TGTGCCAGCAGCTTAGCAAGCCGGACAGCGAACACCGGGGAGCTGTTTTTT. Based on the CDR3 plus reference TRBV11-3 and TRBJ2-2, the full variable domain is EAGVVQSPRYKIIEKKQPVAFWCNPISGHNTLYWYLQNLGQGPELLIRYENEEAVDDSQLPKDRFSAERLKGVDSTLKIQPAELGDSAVYLCASSLASRTANTGELFFGEGSRLTVL.

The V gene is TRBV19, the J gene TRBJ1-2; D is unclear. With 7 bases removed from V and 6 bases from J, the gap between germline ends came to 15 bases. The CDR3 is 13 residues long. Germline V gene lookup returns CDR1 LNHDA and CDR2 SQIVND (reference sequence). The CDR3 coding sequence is TGTGCCAGTACCTCGCGGTTAATGAATGGCTACACCTTC. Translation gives CASTSRLMNGYTF.

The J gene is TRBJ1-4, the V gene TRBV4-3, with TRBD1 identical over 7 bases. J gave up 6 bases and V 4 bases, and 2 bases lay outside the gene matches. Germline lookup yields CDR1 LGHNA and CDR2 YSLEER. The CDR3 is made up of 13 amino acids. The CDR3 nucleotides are TGCGCCAGCAGCCGCGGGACAGATGAAAAACTGTTTTTT. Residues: CASSRGTDEKLFF.

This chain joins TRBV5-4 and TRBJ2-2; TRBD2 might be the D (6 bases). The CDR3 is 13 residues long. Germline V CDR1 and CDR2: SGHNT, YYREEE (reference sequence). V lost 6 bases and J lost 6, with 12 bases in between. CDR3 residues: CASTLPGAGELFF. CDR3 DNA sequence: TGTGCCAGCACCTTACCGGGGGCCGGGGAGCTGTTTTTT.

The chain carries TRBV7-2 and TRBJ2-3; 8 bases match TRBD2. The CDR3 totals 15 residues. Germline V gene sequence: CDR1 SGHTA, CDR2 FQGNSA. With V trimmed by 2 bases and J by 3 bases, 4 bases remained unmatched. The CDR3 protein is CASSLTGGPTDTQYF. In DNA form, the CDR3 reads TGTGCCAGCAGCTTAACGGGAGGGCCTACAGATACGCAGTATTTT.

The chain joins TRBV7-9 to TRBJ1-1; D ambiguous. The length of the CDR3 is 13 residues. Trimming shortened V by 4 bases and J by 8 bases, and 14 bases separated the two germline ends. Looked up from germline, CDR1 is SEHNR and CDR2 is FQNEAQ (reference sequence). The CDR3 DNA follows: TGTGCCAGCAGCTCTTTCCGGTCACCGGAAGCTTTCTTT. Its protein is CASSSFRSPEAFF.

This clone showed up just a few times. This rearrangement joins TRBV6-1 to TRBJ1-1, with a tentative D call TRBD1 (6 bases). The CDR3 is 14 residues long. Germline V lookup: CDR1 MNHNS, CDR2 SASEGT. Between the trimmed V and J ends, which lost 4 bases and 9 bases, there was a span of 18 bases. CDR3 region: CASSGVGQPQKAFF. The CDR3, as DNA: TGTGCCAGCAGTGGAGTTGGACAGCCGCAGAAAGCTTTCTTT.

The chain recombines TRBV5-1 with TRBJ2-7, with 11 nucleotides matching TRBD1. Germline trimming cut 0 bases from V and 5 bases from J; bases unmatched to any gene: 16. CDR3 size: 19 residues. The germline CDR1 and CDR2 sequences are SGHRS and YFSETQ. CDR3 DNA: TGCGCCAGCAGCTTGGGCGAGTTGGACAGGGGGCTGCTTTGGGACGAGCAGTACTTC. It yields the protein CASSLGELDRGLLWDEQYF. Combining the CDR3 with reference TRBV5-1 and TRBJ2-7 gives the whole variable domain KAGVTQTPRYLIKTRGQQVTLSCSPISGHRSVSWYQQTPGQGLQFLFEYFSETQRNKGNFPGRFSGRQFSNSRSEMNVSTLELGDSALYLCASSLGELDRGLLWDEQYFGPGTRLTVT.

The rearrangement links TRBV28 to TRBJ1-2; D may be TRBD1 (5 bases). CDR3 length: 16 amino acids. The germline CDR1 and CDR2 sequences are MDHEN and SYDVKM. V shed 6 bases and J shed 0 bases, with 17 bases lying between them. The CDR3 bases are TGTGCCAGCAGCAGGACATCTAACCCCGCTAACTATGGCTACACCTTC. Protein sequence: CASSRTSNPANYGYTF.

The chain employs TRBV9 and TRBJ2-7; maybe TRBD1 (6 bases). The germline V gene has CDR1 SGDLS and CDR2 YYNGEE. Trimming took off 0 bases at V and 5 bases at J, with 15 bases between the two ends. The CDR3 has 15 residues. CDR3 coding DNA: TGTGCCAGCAGCGTAGCAGCCAGGGGATTCGACGAGCAGTACTTC. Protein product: CASSVAARGFDEQYF.

As DNA, the CDR3 is TGTGCCAGCAAGGTGACAGGGAGAGAGACCCAGTACTTC. It is translated as CASKVTGRETQYF. The V and J genes are TRBV6-6 and TRBJ2-5; TRBD1 matches at 7 bases. Per the germline V gene, CDR1 is MNHNY and CDR2 is SVGAGI (reference sequence). The CDR3 runs to 13 residues. The V and J ends lost 7 bases and 4 bases, in that order; junction bases with no gene match: 6.

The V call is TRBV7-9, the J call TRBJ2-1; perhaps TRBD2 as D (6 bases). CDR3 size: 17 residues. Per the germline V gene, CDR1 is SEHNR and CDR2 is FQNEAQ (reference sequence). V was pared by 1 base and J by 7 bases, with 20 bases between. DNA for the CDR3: TGTGCCAGCAGCTTAGTCCGGGACTCAGCCCTGGGTAATGAGCAGTTCTTC. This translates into CASSLVRDSALGNEQFF.